Presented here are 5 T cell receptor beta chains from one specimen sequenced in a study of blood T cell repertoires in COVID-19. Assay: immunoSEQ multiplex PCR; the TCRdb copy retains only in-frame clones and omits some. The repertoire includes roughly 160,000 clones, around four fifths of them detected once, and approximately 8.2% sits in the top ten. Specimen: peripheral blood. Source of these receptors: a woman of 80 years or more with COVID-19, enrolled during active disease.

The J gene is TRBJ1-2, the V gene TRBV7-9; TRBD1 is a possible D gene (5 bases). Germline V CDR1 and CDR2: SEHNR, FQNEAQ (reference sequence). The V end was cut by 6 bases, the J end by 0 bases, with 14 bases between. This CDR3 has 15 amino acids. Here the CDR3 reads CASSSQDTANYGYTF. CDR3 nucleotide sequence: TGTGCCAGCAGTTCACAGGACACCGCTAACTATGGCTACACCTTC.

V is TRBV6-5 and J is TRBJ1-1; no reliable D call. The CDR3 consists of 14 residues. Germline CDR1 MNHEY, CDR2 SVGAGI. Between the trimmed V and J ends, which lost 3 bases and 0 bases, there was a span of 8 bases. The CDR3 nucleotides are TGTGCCAGCAGTTATGGGAGGATGAACACTGAAGCTTTCTTT. Protein sequence: CASSYGRMNTEAFF.

This chain joins TRBV10-3 and TRBJ1-1; D gene uncertain. The CDR3 extends over 13 amino acids. Germline loops: CDR1 ENHRY, CDR2 SYGVKD. The V end lost 4 bases, the J end lost 4 bases, and 10 bases lay between the germline ends. CDR3 in amino acids: CAISVATGTEAFF. In nucleotides, the CDR3 is TGTGCCATCAGTGTAGCCACGGGCACTGAAGCTTTCTTT.

The chain employs TRBV6-5 and TRBJ1-2; D ambiguous. The CDR3 length is 13 residues. Per the germline V gene, CDR1 is MNHEY and CDR2 is SVGAGI. Trimming removed 4 bases from V and 5 bases from J, with 11 bases in between. The CDR3 sequence: CASSFRESYGYTF. The CDR3 DNA is TGTGCCAGCAGTTTCCGGGAGTCTTATGGCTACACCTTC.

The rearrangement joins TRBV7-9 to TRBJ2-2; no clear D gene. The CDR3 totals 14 residues. V gave up 3 bases and J gave up 5 bases, with 10 bases separating them. Germline V CDR1 and CDR2: SEHNR, FQNEAQ (reference sequence). The CDR3 loop is CASSFLVETGELFF. Here the CDR3 DNA reads TGTGCCAGCAGCTTTCTGGTGGAGACCGGGGAGCTGTTTTTT.